This T cell receptor (beta chain) was retrieved from a study of control samples from healthy donors and cancer patients. Measured with immunoSEQ multiplex PCR; TCRdb has only the in-frame clones, and not every one. The data show about 71,000 clones, roughly 91% seen once. CDR3 length: 14 residues. V was trimmed by 3 bases and J by 4 bases, leaving 13 bases between them. Germline CDR1 is SGDLS and CDR2 is YYNGEE. The chain joins TRBV9 to TRBJ1-1; tentative D call: TRBD1 (6 bases). The material sequenced was PBMCs. This receptor was obtained from a man between 60 and 75 years old with lung cancer. The CDR3 DNA reads as TGTGCCAGCAGCGGCGAGAGGGGGAGCACTGAAGCTTTCTTT. Residues: CASSGERGSTEAFF. The variable domain in full, with the rest retrieved from reference TRBV9 and TRBJ1-1, is DSGVTQTPKHLITATGQRVTLRCSPRSGDLSVYWYQQSLDQGLQFLIQYYNGEERAKGNILERFSAQQFPDLHSELNLSSLELGDSALYFCASSGERGSTEAFFGQGTRLTVV.